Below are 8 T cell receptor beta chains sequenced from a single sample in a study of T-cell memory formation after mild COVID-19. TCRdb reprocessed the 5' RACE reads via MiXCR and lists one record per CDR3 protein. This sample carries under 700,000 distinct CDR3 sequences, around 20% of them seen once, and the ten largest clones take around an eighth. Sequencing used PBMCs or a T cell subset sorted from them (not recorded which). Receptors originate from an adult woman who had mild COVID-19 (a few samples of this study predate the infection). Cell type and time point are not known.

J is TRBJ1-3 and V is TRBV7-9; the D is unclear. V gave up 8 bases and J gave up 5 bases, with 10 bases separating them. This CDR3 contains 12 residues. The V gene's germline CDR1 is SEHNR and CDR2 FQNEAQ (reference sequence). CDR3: CASALARNTIYF. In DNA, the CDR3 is TGTGCCAGCGCTCTGGCTAGAAACACCATATATTTT.

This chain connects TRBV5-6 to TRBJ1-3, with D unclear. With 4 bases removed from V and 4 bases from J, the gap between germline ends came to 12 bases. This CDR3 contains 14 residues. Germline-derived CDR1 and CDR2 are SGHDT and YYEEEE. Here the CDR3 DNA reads TGTGCCAGCAGCCCCCCGGGCGGGGGAAACACCATATATTTT. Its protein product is CASSPPGGGNTIYF.

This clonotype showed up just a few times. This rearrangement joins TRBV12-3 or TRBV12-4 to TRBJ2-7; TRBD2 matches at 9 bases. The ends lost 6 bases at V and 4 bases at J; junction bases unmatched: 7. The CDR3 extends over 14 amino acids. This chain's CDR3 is CASSWGGGEYEQYF. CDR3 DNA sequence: TGTGCCAGCAGCTGGGGCGGGGGGGAATACGAGCAGTACTTC.

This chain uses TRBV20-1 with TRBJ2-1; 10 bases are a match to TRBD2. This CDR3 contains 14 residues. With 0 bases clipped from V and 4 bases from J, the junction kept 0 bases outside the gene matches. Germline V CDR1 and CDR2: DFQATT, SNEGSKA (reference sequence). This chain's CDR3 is CSARDSGGYNEQFF. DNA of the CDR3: TGCAGTGCTAGAGATAGCGGGGGGTACAATGAGCAGTTCTTC.

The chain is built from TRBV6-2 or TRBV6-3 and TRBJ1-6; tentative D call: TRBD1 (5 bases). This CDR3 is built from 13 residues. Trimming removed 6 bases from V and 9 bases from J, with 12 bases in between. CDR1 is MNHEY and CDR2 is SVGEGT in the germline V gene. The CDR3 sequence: CASSSRAVSPLHF. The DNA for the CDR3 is TGTGCCAGCAGCTCCAGGGCCGTTTCACCCCTCCACTTT.

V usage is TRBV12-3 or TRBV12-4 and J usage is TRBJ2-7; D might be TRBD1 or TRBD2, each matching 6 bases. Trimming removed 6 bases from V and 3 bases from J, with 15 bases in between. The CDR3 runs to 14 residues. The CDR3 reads CASSRRGANYEQYF. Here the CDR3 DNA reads TGTGCCAGCAGCCGGAGGGGGGCTAACTACGAGCAGTACTTC.

CDR3 coding DNA: TGTGCCAGCAGCTCCCCCAGGATGCCGAACACTGAAGCTTTCTTT. This translates into CASSSPRMPNTEAFF. The rearrangement links TRBV9 to TRBJ1-1; D unresolved. CDR3 length: 15 residues. The ends were cut back, 4 bases at V and 1 base at J, with 14 bases in the middle. Germline V gives CDR1 SGDLS, CDR2 YYNGEE. The full variable domain, with the rest looked up from reference TRBV9 and TRBJ1-1, is DSGVTQTPKHLITATGQRVTLRCSPRSGDLSVYWYQQSLDQGLQFLIQYYNGEERAKGNILERFSAQQFPDLHSELNLSSLELGDSALYFCASSSPRMPNTEAFFGQGTRLTVV.

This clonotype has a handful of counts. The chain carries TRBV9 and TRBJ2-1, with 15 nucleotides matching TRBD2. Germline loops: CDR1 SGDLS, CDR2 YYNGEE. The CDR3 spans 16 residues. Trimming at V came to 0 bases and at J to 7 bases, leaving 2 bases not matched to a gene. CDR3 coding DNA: TGTGCCAGCAGCGTAGTGGGGACTAGCGGGAGGAATGAGCAGTTCTTC. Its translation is CASSVVGTSGRNEQFF.